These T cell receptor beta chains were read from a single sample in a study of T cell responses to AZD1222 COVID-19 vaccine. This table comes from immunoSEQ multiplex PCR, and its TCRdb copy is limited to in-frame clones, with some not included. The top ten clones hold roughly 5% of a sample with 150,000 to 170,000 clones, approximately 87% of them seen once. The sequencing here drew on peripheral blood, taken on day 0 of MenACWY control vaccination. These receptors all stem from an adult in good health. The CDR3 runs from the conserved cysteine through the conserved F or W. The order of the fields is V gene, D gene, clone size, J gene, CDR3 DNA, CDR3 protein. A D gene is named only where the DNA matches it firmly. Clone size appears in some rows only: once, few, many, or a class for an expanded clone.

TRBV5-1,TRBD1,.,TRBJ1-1,TGCGCCAGCAGCCTGAGGACAGGGGATTCGGCTTTCTTT,CASSLRTGDSAFF
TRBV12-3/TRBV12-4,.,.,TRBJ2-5,TGTGCCAGCAGTTTTTCAGGGTTAGAGACCCAGTACTTC,CASSFSGLETQYF
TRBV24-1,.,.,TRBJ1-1,TGTGCCACCAGTTTGCACGGCAAACCCTCGGGCACTGAAGCTTTCTTT,CATSLHGKPSGTEAFF
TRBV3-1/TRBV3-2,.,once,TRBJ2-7,TGTGCCAGCAGCCAAGTATCCGGCCCCACCTACGAGCAGTACTTC,CASSQVSGPTYEQYF
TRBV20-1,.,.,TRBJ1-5,TGCAGTGCTGGAGGAGGACAGCCCCAGCATTTT,CSAGGGQPQHF
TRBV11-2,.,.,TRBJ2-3,TGTGCCAGCAGCGCCTTGCAGGGCACAGATACGCAGTATTTT,CASSALQGTDTQYF
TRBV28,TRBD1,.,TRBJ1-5,TGTGCCAGCATCAGGGGGTCGGATTTCAATCAGCCCCAGCATTTT,CASIRGSDFNQPQHF
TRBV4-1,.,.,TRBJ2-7,TGCGCCAGCAGCCAAGTCATGGGACCCATGCACTACGAGCAGTACTTC,CASSQVMGPMHYEQYF
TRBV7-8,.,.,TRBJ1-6,TGTGCCAGCAGCTTAGTAGGGGACGGTAATTCACCCCTCCACTTT,CASSLVGDGNSPLHF
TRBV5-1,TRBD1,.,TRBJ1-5,TGCGCCAGCAGCGTGGGGACAGCGTTTAGCAATCAGCCCCAGCATTTT,CASSVGTAFSNQPQHF
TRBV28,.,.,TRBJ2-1,TGTGCCAGCTCCGTGACCGACCCCTACAATGAGCAGTTCTTC,CASSVTDPYNEQFF
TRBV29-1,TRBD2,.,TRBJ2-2,TGCAGCGTTGCTAGCGGGAGTTTGTTCGGGGAGCTGTTTTTT,CSVASGSLFGELFF
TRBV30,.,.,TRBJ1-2,TGTGCCTGGAGTGTACTGTTGGGGAACGCTTTCTATGGCTACACCTTC,CAWSVLLGNAFYGYTF
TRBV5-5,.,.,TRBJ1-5,TGTGCCAGCAGCTTGGCCGGGGCGGAACCCGCGGCCCAGCATTTT,CASSLAGAEPAAQHF
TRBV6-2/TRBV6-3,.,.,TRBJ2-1,TGTGCCAGCAGTCAAAGGGGAAGCTCCTACAATGAGCAGTTCTTC,CASSQRGSSYNEQFF
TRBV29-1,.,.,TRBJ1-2,TGCAGCGTTGACGGCAGGCTATCTCCCCGCGGCTACACCTTC,CSVDGRLSPRGYTF
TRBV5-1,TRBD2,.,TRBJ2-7,TGCGCCAGCAGCTTGCCGACTAGCGGGAGCGAGGAGCAGTACTTC,CASSLPTSGSEEQYF
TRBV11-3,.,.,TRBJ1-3,TGTGCCAGCAGCTTAGAGGGGAGAACTGGAAACACCATATATTTT,CASSLEGRTGNTIYF
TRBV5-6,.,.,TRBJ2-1,TGTGCCAGCAGCTTTAGCTTACAGGGTATCTACAATGAGCAGTTCTTC,CASSFSLQGIYNEQFF
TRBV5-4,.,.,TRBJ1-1,TGTGCCAGCAGCTCCCCGGCGAGGCACCTTGAAGCTTTCTTT,CASSSPARHLEAFF
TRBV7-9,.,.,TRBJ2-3,TGTGCCAGCAGCTCCATCTCCCGGAGGCTGTATTTT,CASSSISRRLYF
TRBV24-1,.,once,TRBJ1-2,TGTGCCACCAGTGTACGTAGGTGGGATGGCTACACCTTC,CATSVRRWDGYTF
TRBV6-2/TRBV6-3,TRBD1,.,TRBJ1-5,TGTGCCAGCAGCCCTCCCGGGAGGGGGCACGGCCCTGGAAGTTTTAGCAATCAGCCCCAGCATTTT,CASSPPGRGHGPGSFSNQPQHF
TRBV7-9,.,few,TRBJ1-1,TGTGCCAGCAGCTTAGGACTGCTGCTCTCTCTGAACACTGAAGCTTTCTTT,CASSLGLLLSLNTEAFF
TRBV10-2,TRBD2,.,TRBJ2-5,TGCGCCAGCAGTGAGTTAGCGGGGCCGCAAGAGACCCAGTACTTC,CASSELAGPQETQYF